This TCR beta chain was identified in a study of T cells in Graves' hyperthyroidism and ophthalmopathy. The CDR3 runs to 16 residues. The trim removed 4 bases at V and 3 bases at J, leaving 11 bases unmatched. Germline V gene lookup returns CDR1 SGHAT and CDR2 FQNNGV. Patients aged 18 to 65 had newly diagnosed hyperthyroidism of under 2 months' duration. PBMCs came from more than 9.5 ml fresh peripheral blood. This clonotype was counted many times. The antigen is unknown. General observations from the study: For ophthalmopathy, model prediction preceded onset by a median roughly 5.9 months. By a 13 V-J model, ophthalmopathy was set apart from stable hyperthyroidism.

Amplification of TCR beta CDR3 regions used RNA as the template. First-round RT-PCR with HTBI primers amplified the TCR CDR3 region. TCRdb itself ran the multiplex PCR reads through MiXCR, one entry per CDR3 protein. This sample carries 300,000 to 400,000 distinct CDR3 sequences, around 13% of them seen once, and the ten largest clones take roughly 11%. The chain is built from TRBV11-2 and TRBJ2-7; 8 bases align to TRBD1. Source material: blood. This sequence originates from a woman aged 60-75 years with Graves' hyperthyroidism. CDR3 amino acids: CASSSFSRTGFYEQYF. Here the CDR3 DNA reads TGTGCCAGCAGCTCATTCTCTAGGACAGGGTTCTACGAGCAGTACTTC.